What follows describes a single T cell receptor beta chain. The entry originates in a study of control samples from healthy donors and cancer patients. Profiling relied on immunoSEQ multiplex PCR, and the TCRdb table lists in-frame clones only, not all of them. The top ten clones hold 5.5% to 7% of a sample with 55,000 to 70,000 clones, about 90% of them seen once. Sequenced material: PBMCs. This sequence was found in a man aged 55 to 70 with colorectal cancer.

Written as DNA, the CDR3 is TGTGCCAGCTCACCACTGGGCGGGAGCAATGAGCAGTTCTTC. It specifies CASSPLGGSNEQFF. The chain employs TRBV18 and TRBJ2-1; 7 bases align to TRBD2. Germline V gives CDR1 KGHSH, CDR2 LQKENI. The CDR3 loop spans 14 amino acids. Trimming took 1 base from V and 6 from J; bases not matched to a gene: 3.